This T cell receptor beta chain originates from a study of T cells after yellow fever vaccination. This clonotype has ten or more counts. The target antigen is unknown. Using its own MiXCR run on the 5' RACE reads, TCRdb lists one record per CDR3 protein. The table shows under 250,000 distinct CDR3 sequences, with around 3.1% occurring only once. With 3 bases clipped from V and 4 bases from J, the junction kept 4 bases outside the gene matches. The CDR3 totals 16 residues. Study-level points and caveats: There was a small share of clonotypes that showed up in both the CD4 and CD8 compartments.

This rearrangement joins TRBV12-3 or TRBV12-4 to TRBJ2-3; 13 bases agree with TRBD2. This receptor was identified in a man aged 18 to 35 who received the YFV17D yellow fever vaccine. Material: CD4+ T cells sorted from PBMCs, obtained 10 days after the yellow fever booster vaccination. This CDR3 reads CASSFRLAGGPDTQYF. Written as DNA, the CDR3 is TGTGCCAGCAGTTTTAGACTAGCGGGGGGCCCAGATACGCAGTATTTT.